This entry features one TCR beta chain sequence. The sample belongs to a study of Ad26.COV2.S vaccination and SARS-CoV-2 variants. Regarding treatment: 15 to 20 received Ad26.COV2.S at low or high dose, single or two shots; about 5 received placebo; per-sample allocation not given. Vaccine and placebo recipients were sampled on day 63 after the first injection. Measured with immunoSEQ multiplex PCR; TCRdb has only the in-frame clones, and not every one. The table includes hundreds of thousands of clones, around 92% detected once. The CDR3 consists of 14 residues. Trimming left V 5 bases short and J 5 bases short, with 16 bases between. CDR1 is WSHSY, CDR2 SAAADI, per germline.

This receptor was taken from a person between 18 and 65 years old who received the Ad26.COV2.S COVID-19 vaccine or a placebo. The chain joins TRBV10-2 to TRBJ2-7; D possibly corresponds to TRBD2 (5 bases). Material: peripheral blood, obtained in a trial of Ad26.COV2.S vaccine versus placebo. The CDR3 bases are TGCGCCAGCAGTATCTCAGGAGGCCCGGACGAGCAGTACTTC. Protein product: CASSISGGPDEQYF.